This TCR beta chain was profiled in a study of tumor-infiltrating lymphocytes in primary liver carcinoma. About the study: Patients diagnosed with primary liver carcinoma received treatment through surgical resection. The study's findings and limits: Blood trailed tumors significantly in top-250-clone fraction (p = 0.039). Researchers found tumor-adjacent and tumor-blood pairs overlapped less than tumor region pairs.

A note on this clonotype: The target antigen is unknown. A junction boundary mismatches the germline segment, possibly from a read error.

TCR beta cDNA was made from 500 ng total RNA with a constant-region primer. Slightly modified ARM-PCR with three nested multiplex PCR rounds yielded TCR beta libraries. One entry per CDR3 protein, called by TCRdb with MiXCR from the multiplex PCR reads. This repertoire shows 320,000 or so distinct CDR3 sequences, 65% found once; its top ten account for around 9.5%. RNA isolated from unsorted whole blood supplied the blood RNA, with germline DNA also extracted. The sequence was obtained from a man aged 40-55 years with primary liver carcinoma and hepatitis B virus infection. The material sequenced was peripheral blood.

The DNA for the CDR3 is TGTGTCAGCAGGACCCTGGGTACCTTCAATGAGCAGTTCTTC. Protein product: CVSRTLGTFNEQFF. The chain has TRBV28 and TRBJ2-1; no reliable D call. The CDR3 runs to 14 residues. Germline CDR1 MDHEN, CDR2 SYDVKM.